These 2 T cell receptor beta chains were sequenced from one sample in a study of PD-1 blockade in classical Hodgkin lymphoma (dated by TCRdb to the early 2020s). The library was obtained by the immunoSEQ multiplex PCR assay. In its TCRdb copy, this immuneACCESS table keeps in-frame sequences only and misses some clones. Where compared with another copy, unresolved V genes explain less than half of these, and the others have no known cause. The sample table lists 39,000 or so clones, 86% of them with a count of one. The top ten hold about 5.9% of the sample. Reading the label with the study, this specimen's time point is: cycle 2 day 1 (C2D1) of nivolumab. All trial patients had relapsed after autologous stem cell transplantation, with cohorts A, B and C differing in prior brentuximab vedotin exposure. Sequenced here: peripheral blood mononuclear cells (PBMCs), sampled before the second cycle of nivolumab. These receptors were collected from a human donor with classical Hodgkin lymphoma.

The chain's CDR3 is CASSPPDRGPYEQYF. CDR3 nucleotide sequence: TGTGCCAGCTCACCACCGGACAGGGGGCCGTACGAGCAGTACTTC. The chain recombines TRBV18 with TRBJ2-7, with 11 bases fitting TRBD1. Germline V lookup: CDR1 KGHSH, CDR2 LQKENI. J lost 4 bases, V lost 0 bases, and 2 bases had no gene match. The CDR3 consists of 15 residues.

The table lists this clone with a few counts. The gene calls are TRBV10-2 and TRBJ1-3, with D unresolved. Germline V gene data show CDR1 as WSHSY and CDR2 as SAAADI. V was clipped by 2 bases and J by 1 base, with 6 bases between them. The CDR3 extends over 14 amino acids. The CDR3 is CASSEAGSGNTIYF. CDR3 sequence (DNA): TGCGCCAGCAGTGAGGCGGGGTCTGGAAACACCATATATTTT.